This section outlines one T cell receptor (beta chain) sequence together with its context. The method was immunoSEQ multiplex PCR; TCRdb's version includes in-frame clones alone and lacks a portion of them. Of over 50,000 clones in the sample, over 75% were seen once. Germline trimming cut 1 base from V and 5 bases from J; bases unmatched to any gene: 5. The CDR3 loop spans 16 amino acids. Per germline, CDR1 SGHVS and CDR2 FNYEAQ. This record comes from a study of blood T cell repertoires in COVID-19. The overall study: Material from acute and convalescent COVID-19 was sourced from the United States, Italy and Spain.

This sequence joins TRBV7-6 and TRBJ2-3; TRBD2 matches at 11 bases. The source is a man aged 55 to 70 with acute or convalescent COVID-19. The sequenced sample consisted of peripheral blood. As DNA, the CDR3 is TGTGCCAGCAGCTTAGGTAGCGGGGGGGCCGGAGATACGCAGTATTTT. This encodes CASSLGSGGAGDTQYF. Full variable domain (rest looked up from reference TRBV7-6 and TRBJ2-3): GAGVSQSPRYKVTKRGQDVALRCDPISGHVSLYWYRQALGQGPEFLTYFNYEAQQDKSGLPNDRFSAERPEGSISTLTIQRTEQRDSAMYRCASSLGSGGAGDTQYFGPGTRLTVL.